This passage covers 21 T cell receptor beta chains from one sample sequenced in a study of a mutant IDH1 vaccine in newly diagnosed glioma. Their antigens are not known. As to time point: week 47, end of study. What each vaccine dose contained was 300 ug of mutant IDH1 20-mer peptide, accompanied by topical imiquimod. The protocol was immunoSEQ multiplex PCR, while the TCRdb copy is restricted to in-frame clones and leaves out a portion. In the table there are around 50,000 clones, around 85% of which are singletons. This material consisted of PBMCs, taken from a glioma patient whose treatment included an IDH1 peptide vaccine. All receptors derive from a woman aged 25 to 39 with glioma. Some clones in this sample may be carry-over from other donors' samples.

This rearrangement joins TRBV30 to TRBJ1-3; D is possibly TRBD1 (5 bases). This CDR3 is built from 14 residues. The germline V gene has CDR1 GTSNPN and CDR2 SVGIG (reference sequence). V lost 2 bases, J lost 2 bases, and 10 bases lay in between. CDR3 protein: CAWSSRQPGNTIYF. The CDR3 DNA is TGTGCCTGGAGTTCGCGACAGCCTGGAAACACCATATATTTT.

The chain joins TRBV5-1 to TRBJ1-3; D is undetermined. This CDR3 is built from 15 residues. Trimming took off 0 bases at V and 0 bases at J, with 7 bases between the two ends. Germline assignment: CDR1 SGHRS and CDR2 YFSETQ. CDR3 loop: CASSLAGSSGNTIYF. DNA of the CDR3: TGCGCCAGCAGCTTGGCGGGCAGCTCTGGAAACACCATATATTTT.

V gene TRBV10-3 combines with J gene TRBJ2-1; D might be TRBD2 (6 bases). Germline CDR1 reads ENHRY; CDR2 reads SYGVKD. Deletions cut 3 bases from V and 6 bases from J, with 9 bases between. The CDR3 loop spans 13 amino acids. The CDR3 nucleotides read TGTGCCATCAGTGAACTAGCCCGCAATGAGCAGTTCTTC. Amino acids: CAISELARNEQFF.

The gene calls are TRBV5-1 and TRBJ1-1; D is unresolved. Germline V gene data show CDR1 as SGHRS and CDR2 as YFSETQ. Trimming pared 0 bases from V and 4 bases from J, leaving 10 bases between. There are 14 residues in the CDR3. The CDR3 DNA reads as TGCGCCAGCAGCTTGGAAGGGTTGGGCACTGAAGCTTTCTTT. Amino acids: CASSLEGLGTEAFF.

The chain uses TRBV2 and TRBJ1-2, with 7 bases fitting TRBD1. Germline V lookup: CDR1 SNHLY, CDR2 FYNNEI. The junction had 3 bases not matched to a gene; V was cut back by 1 base and J by 4 bases. This CDR3 is 14 amino acids long. CDR3 nucleotide sequence: TGTGCCAGCAGTGAAGGACAGGGCTTCTATGGCTACACCTTC. Encoded protein: CASSEGQGFYGYTF.

This rearrangement joins TRBV4-1 to TRBJ1-2; 10 positions agree with TRBD1. The V gene's germline CDR1 is MGHRA and CDR2 YSYEKL. CDR3 length: 15 residues. V lost 6 bases to trimming and J lost 7 bases; unmatched junction nucleotides: 11. The CDR3 protein is CASRPPGQGRVGYTF. In nucleotides, the CDR3 is TGCGCCAGCAGGCCTCCGGGACAGGGGAGGGTTGGCTACACCTTC.

The CDR3 sequence is CASSLDLEELGYEQYF. The CDR3 DNA follows: TGCGCCAGCAGCTTGGACCTCGAGGAGCTAGGCTACGAGCAGTACTTC. The J gene is TRBJ2-7, the V gene TRBV5-1; unclear D gene. The CDR3 is made up of 16 amino acids. Germline CDR1 reads SGHRS; CDR2 reads YFSETQ. Between the trimmed V and J ends, which lost 0 bases and 3 bases, there was a span of 16 bases.

In its sample, this clone was seen a few times. This sample includes further DNA sequences coding for the same CDR3. V and J are TRBV2 and TRBJ1-5; possibly TRBD1 for D (5 bases). The V gene's germline CDR1 is SNHLY and CDR2 FYNNEI. Trimming took 8 bases from V and 0 from J, leaving 11 bases between them. The CDR3 contains 14 residues. CDR3 DNA sequence: TGTGCCAGCCGGGACGGCTATAGCAATCAGCCCCAGCATTTT. Its protein is CASRDGYSNQPQHF.

This sequence joins TRBV4-1 and TRBJ2-7; D unresolved. This CDR3 is built from 16 residues. The V end lost 2 bases, the J end lost 6 bases, and 20 bases lay between the germline ends. Germline-derived CDR1 and CDR2 are MGHRA and YSYEKL. CDR3: CASSQPGVGGMGEQYF. The CDR3 DNA sequence: TGCGCCAGCAGCCAACCCGGAGTTGGTGGGATGGGCGAGCAGTACTTC.

This chain joins TRBV5-4 and TRBJ2-3; 9 bases line up with TRBD1. CDR3 length: 15 residues. With V trimmed by 5 bases and J by 5 bases, 9 bases remained unmatched. Germline V gives CDR1 SGHNT, CDR2 YYREEE (reference sequence). The CDR3 here is CASRTAGQGRDTQYF. The CDR3 bases are TGTGCCAGCAGGACCGCGGGACAGGGAAGAGATACGCAGTATTTT. Together with reference TRBV5-4 and TRBJ2-3, the CDR3 gives the full variable domain: ETGVTQSPTHLIKTRGQQVTLRCSSQSGHNTVSWYQQALGQGPQFIFQYYREEENGRGNFPPRFSGLQFPNYSSELNVNALELDDSALYLCASRTAGQGRDTQYFGPGTRLTVL.

This rearrangement joins TRBV6-5 to TRBJ2-7, with 7 bases lining up with TRBD2. The CDR3 consists of 14 residues. J was trimmed by 4 bases and V by 7 bases; bases with no gene match: 10. Germline assignment: CDR1 MNHEY and CDR2 SVGAGI. DNA for the CDR3: TGTGCCAGCACGCGGTCGGCGGGAGTGTACGAGCAGTACTTC. Its translation is CASTRSAGVYEQYF.

The chain uses TRBV6-1 and TRBJ2-7, with a weak D call TRBD1 (5 bases). The V end was cut by 8 bases, the J end by 1 base, with 12 bases between. The CDR3 is 13 residues long. Germline CDR1 is MNHNS and CDR2 is SASEGT. Here the CDR3 reads CASSVTASYEQYF. The DNA for the CDR3 is TGTGCCAGCTCGGTGACAGCGTCCTACGAGCAGTACTTC.

This clone was detected a few times. The chain couples TRBV5-4 to TRBJ2-2; the D gene is possibly TRBD2 (5 bases). The CDR3 has 15 amino acids. V was cut by 3 bases and J by 4 bases, with 13 bases left in between. The germline V gene encodes CDR1 SGHNT and CDR2 YYREEE (reference sequence). CDR3 protein: CASSSDGRGTGELFF. The CDR3 DNA follows: TGTGCCAGCAGCTCGGACGGTCGGGGCACCGGGGAGCTGTTTTTT.

The CDR3 sequence: CASSRGAGGHNEQYF. The CDR3 bases are TGTGCCAGCAGCAGAGGGGCGGGAGGGCACAACGAGCAGTACTTC. V and J are TRBV9 and TRBJ2-7; TRBD2 agrees at 9 bases. The CDR3 has 15 amino acids. V was pared by 4 bases and J by 5 bases, with 10 bases of the junction left unmatched. Germline V gene data show CDR1 as SGDLS and CDR2 as YYNGEE.

The genes are TRBV5-1 and TRBJ1-2; no definite D call. The CDR3 spans 12 residues. Trimming took 6 bases from V and 8 from J, leaving 14 bases between them. Germline V CDR1 and CDR2: SGHRS, YFSETQ. This CDR3 reads CASTLAGTGYTF. In DNA form, the CDR3 reads TGCGCCAGCACCCTGGCAGGTACCGGCTACACCTTC. The full variable domain, rest sourced from reference TRBV5-1 and TRBJ1-2, is KAGVTQTPRYLIKTRGQQVTLSCSPISGHRSVSWYQQTPGQGLQFLFEYFSETQRNKGNFPGRFSGRQFSNSRSEMNVSTLELGDSALYLCASTLAGTGYTFGSGTRLTVV.

V is TRBV5-6 and J is TRBJ1-1; 7 bases are shared with TRBD1. Germline assignment: CDR1 SGHDT and CDR2 YYEEEE. V was clipped by 4 bases and J by 6 bases; unmatched bases: 9. CDR3 length equals 14 residues. CDR3 amino acids: CASSPGRGQAEAFF. In DNA form, the CDR3 reads TGTGCCAGCAGCCCTGGAAGGGGGCAGGCTGAAGCTTTCTTT.

The genes are TRBV29-1 and TRBJ2-7; the match to TRBD2 covers 10 bases. The germline CDR1 and CDR2 sequences are SQVTM and ANQGSEA. V lost 1 base to trimming and J lost 6 bases; unmatched junction nucleotides: 6. This CDR3 has 14 residues. The CDR3: CSVEGLAGEREQYF. The CDR3 DNA follows: TGCAGCGTTGAAGGTCTAGCGGGAGAACGCGAGCAGTACTTC.

The chain carries TRBV5-6 and TRBJ2-7; D is ambiguous. This CDR3 contains 13 residues. V lost 4 bases, J lost 0 bases, and 8 bases lay in between. CDR1 and CDR2 (germline): SGHDT, YYEEEE. CDR3 residues: CASSPGISYEQYF. The CDR3 nucleotides are TGTGCCAGCAGCCCTGGGATCTCCTACGAGCAGTACTTC.

The chain combines TRBV7-2 with TRBJ2-4, with D tentatively TRBD2 (5 bases). Germline CDR1 SGHTA, CDR2 FQGNSA. V lost 6 bases, J lost 9 bases, and 18 bases lay in between. CDR3 length: 14 residues. The CDR3 loop reads CASRLGRTRSIQYF. As DNA, the CDR3 is TGTGCCAGCAGGCTAGGCCGGACTCGATCCATTCAGTACTTC.

J is TRBJ1-1 and V is TRBV7-9; TRBD1 aligns across 8 bases. This CDR3 contains 15 residues. CDR1 and CDR2 from the germline V gene are SEHNR and FQNEAQ (reference sequence). Germline trimming cut 7 bases from V and 1 base from J; bases unmatched to any gene: 8. The CDR3 here is CASTTRTGGNTEAFF. The CDR3, as DNA: TGTGCCAGCACCACACGAACAGGGGGGAACACTGAAGCTTTCTTT.

The chain links TRBV6-1 to TRBJ2-7; no reliable D call. The V end lost 5 bases, the J end lost 0 bases, and 8 bases lay between the germline ends. The V gene's germline CDR1 is MNHNS and CDR2 SASEGT. The CDR3 sequence is 13 residues long. The CDR3: CASSLGSSYEQYF. The CDR3 DNA follows: TGTGCCAGCAGTTTAGGATCCTCCTACGAGCAGTACTTC.